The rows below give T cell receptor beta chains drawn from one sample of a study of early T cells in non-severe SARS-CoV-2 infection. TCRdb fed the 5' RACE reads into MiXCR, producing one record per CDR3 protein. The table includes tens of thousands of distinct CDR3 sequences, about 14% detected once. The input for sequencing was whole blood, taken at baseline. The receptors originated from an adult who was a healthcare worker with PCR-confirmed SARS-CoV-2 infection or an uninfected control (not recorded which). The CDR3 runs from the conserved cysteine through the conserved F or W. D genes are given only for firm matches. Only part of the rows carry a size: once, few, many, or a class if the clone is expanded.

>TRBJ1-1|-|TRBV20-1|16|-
CSATSGDPGGNTEAFF
TGCAGTGCCACTTCAGGAGACCCGGGGGGGAACACTGAAGCTTTCTTT
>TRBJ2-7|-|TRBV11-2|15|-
CASSLAGHNNYEQYF
TGTGCCAGCAGCTTAGCTGGGCATAACAACTACGAGCAGTACTTC
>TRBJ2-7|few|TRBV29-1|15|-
CSVPGPGAYTYEQYF
TGCAGCGTACCGGGGCCCGGGGCCTATACCTACGAGCAGTACTTC
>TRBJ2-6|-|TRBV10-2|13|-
CASNIGGANVLTF
TGCGCCAGCAATATCGGCGGGGCCAACGTCCTGACTTTC
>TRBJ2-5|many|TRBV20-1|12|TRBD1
CSAADRGETQYF
TGCAGTGCCGCGGACAGGGGGGAGACCCAGTACTTC
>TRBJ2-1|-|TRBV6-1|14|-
CASSLRDPLDEQFF
TGTGCCAGCAGCCTAAGGGACCCCTTGGATGAGCAGTTCTTC
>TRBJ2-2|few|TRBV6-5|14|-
CASSRTVSPGELFF
TGTGCCAGCAGTCGGACAGTGTCCCCCGGGGAGCTGTTTTTT
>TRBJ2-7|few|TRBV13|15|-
CASSAGLHPPYEQYF
TGTGCCAGCAGCGCGGGACTGCACCCACCCTACGAGCAGTACTTC
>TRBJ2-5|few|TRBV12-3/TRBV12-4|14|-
CASSSNRDQETQYF
TGTGCCAGCAGTTCTAACAGGGACCAAGAGACCCAGTACTTC
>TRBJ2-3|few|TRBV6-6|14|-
CASRGGVSTDTQYF
TGTGCCAGCAGGGGCGGCGTGAGCACAGATACGCAGTATTTT
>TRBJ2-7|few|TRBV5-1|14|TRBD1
CASSSTGQSYEQYF
TGCGCCAGCAGCTCAACGGGACAGTCCTACGAGCAGTACTTC
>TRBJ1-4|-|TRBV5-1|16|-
CASSHGRGKIDEKLFF
TGCGCCAGCAGCCACGGACGGGGGAAGATCGATGAAAAACTGTTTTTT
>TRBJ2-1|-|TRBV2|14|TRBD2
CASTTSGFHNEQFF
TGTGCCAGCACCACTAGCGGGTTTCACAATGAGCAGTTCTTC
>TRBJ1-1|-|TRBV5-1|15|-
CASSLAPGLNTEAFF
TGCGCCAGCAGCTTGGCCCCAGGTCTGAACACTGAAGCTTTCTTT
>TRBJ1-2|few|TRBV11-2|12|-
CASSLDNYGYTF
TGTGCCAGCAGCTTAGATAACTATGGCTACACCTTC
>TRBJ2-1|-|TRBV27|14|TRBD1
CASSRTGSDNEQFF
TGTGCCAGCAGTCGGACAGGGTCGGACAATGAGCAGTTCTTC
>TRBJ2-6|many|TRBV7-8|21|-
CASRFSWTAKGPFSGANVLTF
TGTGCCAGCAGATTCTCTTGGACAGCCAAAGGACCATTCTCTGGGGCCAACGTCCTGACTTTC
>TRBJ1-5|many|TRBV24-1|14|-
CATSEDSFNQPQHF
TGTGCCACCAGTGAGGACAGCTTCAATCAGCCCCAGCATTTT
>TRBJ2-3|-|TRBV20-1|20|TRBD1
CSASPIPGQGYSGNTDTQYF
TGCAGTGCTAGCCCGATTCCGGGACAGGGATATTCGGGGAACACAGATACGCAGTATTTT
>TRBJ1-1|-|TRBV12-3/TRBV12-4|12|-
CASSLGGSEAFF
TGTGCCAGCAGTTTAGGAGGGTCTGAAGCTTTCTTT
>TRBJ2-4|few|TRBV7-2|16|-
CASSYDSEEAKNIQYF
TGTGCCAGCAGCTACGACAGTGAGGAGGCCAAAAACATTCAGTACTTC
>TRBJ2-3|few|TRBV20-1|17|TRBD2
CSAPGTSGARRTDTQYF
TGCAGTGCTCCCGGGACTAGCGGAGCCCGAAGAACAGATACGCAGTATTTT
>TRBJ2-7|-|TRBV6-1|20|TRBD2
CASSEPWTSGISFVVYEQYF
TGTGCCAGCAGTGAACCTTGGACTAGCGGGATCTCGTTCGTTGTCTACGAGCAGTACTTC
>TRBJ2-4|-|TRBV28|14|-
CASIPGYAKNIQYF
TGTGCCAGCATTCCGGGATACGCCAAAAACATTCAGTACTTC
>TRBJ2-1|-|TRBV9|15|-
CASSVSGGVPNEQFF
TGTGCCAGCAGCGTCTCCGGTGGGGTACCCAATGAGCAGTTCTTC
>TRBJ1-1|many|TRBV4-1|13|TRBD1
CASSLRGGSEAFF
TGCGCCAGCAGCCTCCGAGGGGGCAGTGAAGCTTTCTTT
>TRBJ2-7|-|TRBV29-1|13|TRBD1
CSGTGAETYEQYF
TGCAGCGGGACAGGGGCCGAAACCTACGAGCAGTACTTC
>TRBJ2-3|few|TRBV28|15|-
CASSFTSGGADTQYF
TGTGCCAGCAGTTTCACATCAGGGGGGGCAGATACGCAGTATTTT
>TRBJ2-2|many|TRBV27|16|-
CASSGGSSDYTGELFF
TGTGCCAGCAGTGGGGGTTCTAGCGACTACACCGGGGAGCTGTTTTTT
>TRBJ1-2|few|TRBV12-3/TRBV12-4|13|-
CASSFSGYYGYTF
TGTGCCAGCAGTTTCTCAGGCTACTATGGCTACACCTTC
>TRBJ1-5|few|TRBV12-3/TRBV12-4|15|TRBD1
CASSPRTGSNQPQHF
TGTGCCAGCAGCCCTCGGACAGGTAGCAATCAGCCCCAGCATTTT